The 9 T cell receptor beta chains listed next were all sequenced from one sample in a study of CD8 T cells in ankylosing spondylitis. General study points: A TCR beta motif of 7 or 8 highly homologous variants appeared characteristic of ankylosing spondylitis blood.

TCRdb recomputed calls from the 5' RACE reads with MiXCR, one row per CDR3 protein. The sample consists of hundreds of thousands of distinct CDR3 sequences, 10% to 15% of them appearing once. Their antigens are not known. Sample: blood, either unsorted or a sorted T cell fraction (not recorded which). The receptors were gathered from a male donor with ankylosing spondylitis.

This clonotype was seen repeatedly, ten times or more. The chain recombines TRBV20-1 with TRBJ2-7, with D perhaps matching TRBD1 (6 bases). The CDR3 loop spans 13 amino acids. Germline lookup yields CDR1 DFQATT and CDR2 SNEGSKA (reference sequence). V lost 5 bases to trimming and J lost 5 bases, with 16 bases between them. CDR3 region: CSALENREHEQYF. The DNA for the CDR3 is TGCAGTGCTCTAGAGAACAGGGAACACGAGCAGTACTTC.

The chain employs TRBV12-3 or TRBV12-4 and TRBJ2-7; a weak D match, TRBD1 (6 bases). The CDR3 is 16 residues long. Trimming removed 4 bases from V and 2 bases from J, with 18 bases in between. For the CDR3, the DNA is TGTGCCAGCAGTTCTCTTACAGGGTCTGACCCCTACGAGCAGTACTTC. This codes for CASSSLTGSDPYEQYF.

With regard to this clonotype: A read error is possible here, since a much larger clone lies one base away. The chain's CDR3 is CASNPSVGRNQPQHF. Here the CDR3 DNA reads TGCGCCAGCAACCCCTCGGTGGGTAGGAACCAGCCCCAGCATTTT. The V gene is TRBV5-1, the J gene TRBJ1-5; D gene unclear. The germline V gene encodes CDR1 SGHRS and CDR2 YFSETQ. The CDR3 loop spans 15 amino acids. The germline V and J ends were trimmed by 6 bases and 7 bases, with 20 bases remaining between them.

The rearrangement joins TRBV6-1 to TRBJ2-3; 9 bases match TRBD2. From germline, CDR1 is MNHNS and CDR2 SASEGT. There are 16 residues in the CDR3. The V segment lost 6 bases and the J segment 1 base; nucleotides outside the gene matches: 8. CDR3 protein: CASSFPRLAGTDTQYF. The CDR3, as DNA: TGTGCCAGCAGCTTCCCCCGACTAGCGGGCACAGATACGCAGTATTTT.

The chain joins TRBV11-2 to TRBJ2-3; D may be TRBD2 (6 bases). The CDR3 is 14 amino acids. Trimming took 3 bases from V and 6 from J, leaving 13 bases between them. Germline V CDR1 and CDR2: SGHAT, FQNNGV. As DNA, the CDR3 is TGTGCCAGCAGCTTTGGACTAACGGGGGATACGCAGTATTTT. Translating it yields CASSFGLTGDTQYF.

The rearrangement joins TRBV7-6 to TRBJ2-3; D is possibly TRBD2 (6 bases). Germline V gives CDR1 SGHVS, CDR2 FNYEAQ. The CDR3 is made up of 14 amino acids. The ends were cut back, 5 bases at V and 2 bases at J, with 11 bases in the middle. In DNA, the CDR3 is TGTGCCAGCAGCGCCTGGGGGGACACAGATACGCAGTATTTT. The encoded protein is CASSAWGDTDTQYF. The whole variable domain, filled in from reference TRBV7-6 and TRBJ2-3, reads GAGVSQSPRYKVTKRGQDVALRCDPISGHVSLYWYRQALGQGPEFLTYFNYEAQQDKSGLPNDRFSAERPEGSISTLTIQRTEQRDSAMYRCASSAWGDTDTQYFGPGTRLTVL.

This clonotype was counted a few times. This sequence joins TRBV4-3 and TRBJ2-3; the D gene is possibly TRBD1 (5 bases). The CDR3 length is 15 residues. V was pared by 1 base and J by 0 bases, with 8 bases between. Germline V lookup: CDR1 LGHNA, CDR2 YSLEER. The DNA for the CDR3 is TGCGCCAGCAGCCAAGGGGGCGTAAGCACAGATACGCAGTATTTT. Translation: CASSQGGVSTDTQYF.

The V gene is TRBV9, the J gene TRBJ1-1; 8 nucleotides line up with TRBD1. This CDR3 contains 14 residues. The J segment lost 5 bases and the V segment lost 1 base, leaving 4 bases of the junction unmatched. Looked up from germline, CDR1 is SGDLS and CDR2 is YYNGEE. DNA for the CDR3: TGTGCCAGCAGCGTACGGGGGGACAGGACTGAAGCTTTCTTT. Residues: CASSVRGDRTEAFF.

This clonotype turned up a few times. The chain combines TRBV20-1 with TRBJ2-5, with a possible D match to TRBD1 (7 bases). The germline V and J ends were trimmed by 2 bases and 5 bases, with 21 bases remaining between them. CDR3 size: 16 residues. Germline V lookup: CDR1 DFQATT, CDR2 SNEGSKA (reference sequence). This chain's CDR3 is CSARSSAGGTSETQYF. CDR3 coding DNA: TGCAGTGCTAGAAGTTCGGCAGGGGGGACGAGTGAGACCCAGTACTTC.